The 21 T cell receptor beta chains below come from one sample, sequenced in a study of cytomegalovirus exposure and HLA in healthy donors. The study ran its PCR with 60 Vbeta and 13 Jbeta primers. Data came from immunoSEQ multiplex PCR; TCRdb stores just in-frame clones and leaves some out. The table lists around 190,000 clones, less than 85% of them singletons, with over 4% in the top ten. Sequenced input: PBMCs. Receptors were obtained from a young man in good health and CMV-seropositive.

The chain links TRBV14 to TRBJ1-1; D uncertain. CDR3 length equals 18 residues. V lost 10 bases and J lost 0, with 27 bases in between. Germline lookup yields CDR1 SGHDN and CDR2 FVKESK. The CDR3 DNA follows: TGTGCCACCCGGGGTGGCAGGCCCACTATTACCATGAACACTGAAGCTTTCTTT. Amino acid sequence: CATRGGRPTITMNTEAFF.

This clone has only one observation. The chain couples TRBV9 to TRBJ2-1, with 7 bases lining up with TRBD2. V lost 0 bases to trimming and J lost 5 bases; unmatched junction nucleotides: 8. The CDR3 has 16 residues. CDR1 SGDLS and CDR2 YYNGEE come from the germline V gene. CDR3 protein: CASSVGSPLADNEQFF. CDR3 coding DNA: TGTGCCAGCAGCGTAGGGTCTCCCCTAGCGGACAATGAGCAGTTCTTC. The full variable domain, rest sourced from reference TRBV9 and TRBJ2-1, is DSGVTQTPKHLITATGQRVTLRCSPRSGDLSVYWYQQSLDQGLQFLIQYYNGEERAKGNILERFSAQQFPDLHSELNLSSLELGDSALYFCASSVGSPLADNEQFFGPGTRLTVL.

The chain uses TRBV7-8 and TRBJ2-3; perhaps TRBD2 as D (5 bases). The V gene's germline CDR1 is SGHVS and CDR2 FQNEAQ. The CDR3 contains 14 residues. With 5 bases removed from V and 0 bases from J, the gap between germline ends came to 9 bases. The CDR3 DNA is TGTGCCAGCAGCGAGCGGAAGAGCACAGATACGCAGTATTTT. Translation: CASSERKSTDTQYF.

The chain links TRBV2 to TRBJ2-7, with 8 bases matching TRBD2. The J segment lost 3 bases and the V segment lost 6 bases, leaving 4 bases of the junction unmatched. CDR3 length: 13 amino acids. Germline CDR1 SNHLY, CDR2 FYNNEI. CDR3 bases: TGTGCCAGCAGAACTAGCGGCTACTACGAGCAGTACTTC. Its translation: CASRTSGYYEQYF.

The chain recombines TRBV4-2 with TRBJ1-2; D may be TRBD1 (5 bases). Germline V gene data show CDR1 as LGHNA and CDR2 as YNFKEQ. The CDR3 contains 14 residues. Trimming took 0 bases from V and 8 from J, leaving 13 bases between them. The chain's CDR3 is CASSQEGGLGGYTF. CDR3 bases: TGTGCCAGCAGCCAAGAGGGGGGACTCGGAGGCTACACCTTC.

The rearrangement links TRBV9 to TRBJ2-1; D gene uncertain. The CDR3 spans 12 residues. The germline CDR1 and CDR2 sequences are SGDLS and YYNGEE. V shed 3 bases and J shed 4 bases, with 5 bases lying between them. For the CDR3, the DNA is TGTGCCAGCAGCGCTAGTTACAATGAGCAGTTCTTC. This encodes CASSASYNEQFF.

This clone was picked up one time. The J gene is TRBJ2-4, the V gene TRBV2, with unresolved D. The V end was cut by 6 bases, the J end by 1 base, with 10 bases between. Per germline, CDR1 SNHLY and CDR2 FYNNEI. This CDR3 spans 14 amino acids. CDR3 sequence reads: CASSVYAAKNIQYF. For the CDR3, the DNA is TGTGCCAGCAGCGTTTACGCGGCCAAAAACATTCAGTACTTC.

In its sample, this clone was seen a few times. The chain recombines TRBV29-1 with TRBJ2-7; D possibly corresponds to TRBD1 (5 bases). The ends were cut back, 6 bases at V and 5 bases at J, with 11 bases in the middle. This CDR3 has 11 residues. CDR1 SQVTM and CDR2 ANQGSEA come from the germline V gene. The CDR3 is CSVGHRHEQYF. The CDR3 DNA is TGCAGCGTCGGACACCGCCACGAGCAGTACTTC.

As concerns this clone: Distinct nucleotide sequences in the sample also encode this CDR3. V and J are TRBV7-9 and TRBJ2-6; D is ambiguous. Trimming removed 8 bases at V and 0 bases at J, with 5 bases between. The CDR3 contains 13 residues. CDR1 and CDR2 (germline): SEHNR, FQNEAQ (reference sequence). For the CDR3, the DNA is TGTGCCAGCCTCAGCTCTGGGGCCAACGTCCTGACTTTC. This codes for CASLSSGANVLTF.

The chain couples TRBV13 to TRBJ2-2; tentatively, D is TRBD1 (6 bases). The CDR3 has 16 residues. Germline assignment: CDR1 PRHDT and CDR2 FYEKMQ (reference sequence). The V and J ends lost 5 bases and 7 bases respectively, with 20 bases between them. The CDR3, as DNA: TGTGCCAGCAGCCCTCTCATCAGGGGCGATCACGGGGAGCTGTTTTTT. Translation gives CASSPLIRGDHGELFF. The complete variable domain, with remaining parts taken from reference TRBV13 and TRBJ2-2, reads AAGVIQSPRHLIKEKRETATLKCYPIPRHDTVYWYQQGPGQDPQFLISFYEKMQSDKGSIPDRFSAQQFSDYHSELNMSSLELGDSALYFCASSPLIRGDHGELFFGEGSRLTVL.

The table lists this clone with a few counts. The chain combines TRBV11-3 with TRBJ1-1; TRBD1 matches at 8 bases. The CDR3 sequence is 14 residues long. J was trimmed by 2 bases and V by 5 bases; bases with no gene match: 4. Per the germline V gene, CDR1 is SGHNT and CDR2 is YENEEA. The CDR3 bases are TGTGCCAGCAGCCCTGGACAGGGAAACACTGAAGCTTTCTTT. Protein: CASSPGQGNTEAFF. Full variable domain (rest looked up from reference TRBV11-3 and TRBJ1-1): EAGVVQSPRYKIIEKKQPVAFWCNPISGHNTLYWYLQNLGQGPELLIRYENEEAVDDSQLPKDRFSAERLKGVDSTLKIQPAELGDSAVYLCASSPGQGNTEAFFGQGTRLTVV.

This clone was observed a handful of times. This chain joins TRBV11-1 and TRBJ1-2; D ambiguous. V shed 1 base and J shed 2 bases, with 8 bases lying between them. The CDR3 consists of 14 residues. The germline CDR1 and CDR2 sequences are SGHAT and FQDESV (reference sequence). The CDR3 protein is CASSLDPENYGYTF. As DNA, the CDR3 is TGTGCCAGCAGCTTAGATCCAGAAAACTATGGCTACACCTTC.

This clone was seen once. J is TRBJ2-7 and V is TRBV4-1, with 8 positions matching TRBD1. CDR3 length: 14 residues. Germline CDR1 reads MGHRA; CDR2 reads YSYEKL. V lost 4 bases and J lost 5; bases outside the gene matches: 7. DNA of the CDR3: TGCGCCAGCAGCCCCAGGACAGGGCGCGACGAGCAGTACTTC. It encodes CASSPRTGRDEQYF.

The genes are TRBV29-1 and TRBJ2-1, with 8 bases fitting TRBD1. Looked up from germline, CDR1 is SQVTM and CDR2 is ANQGSEA. The CDR3 has 15 amino acids. V trimming: 7 bases; J trimming: 4 bases; junction bases outside the gene matches: 12. CDR3 amino acids: CSAAWGTGGYNEQFF. The CDR3, as DNA: TGCAGCGCCGCCTGGGGGACAGGTGGTTACAATGAGCAGTTCTTC.

The rearrangement links TRBV2 to TRBJ2-7; 7 bases are a match to TRBD1. Germline trimming cut 6 bases from V and 6 bases from J; bases unmatched to any gene: 11. Per the germline V gene, CDR1 is SNHLY and CDR2 is FYNNEI. The CDR3 is made up of 14 amino acids. CDR3 region: CASSDDRAYGEQYF. In DNA, the CDR3 is TGTGCCAGCAGCGACGACAGGGCGTACGGCGAGCAGTACTTC.

This sequence joins TRBV18 and TRBJ2-3; 9 bases agree with TRBD2. CDR1 and CDR2 (germline): KGHSH, LQKENI. This CDR3 contains 16 residues. Trimming cost V 1 base and J 1 base; bases outside gene matches: 3. Here the CDR3 DNA reads TGTGCCAGCTCACCACAACTAGCGGGCGGCACAGATACGCAGTATTTT. Its translation: CASSPQLAGGTDTQYF.

The chain is built from TRBV7-6 and TRBJ2-2; 11 bases map to TRBD2. The germline CDR1 and CDR2 sequences are SGHVS and FNYEAQ. This CDR3 is 17 amino acids long. The junction had 3 bases not matched to a gene; V was cut back by 3 bases and J by 0 bases. CDR3 DNA sequence: TGTGCCAGCAGCTTCCTGACTAGCGGGGCGAACACCGGGGAGCTGTTTTTT. It translates to CASSFLTSGANTGELFF.

The chain joins TRBV7-6 to TRBJ2-2; 8 positions agree with TRBD2. The CDR3 runs 16 residues. From germline, CDR1 is SGHVS and CDR2 FNYEAQ. With 4 bases clipped from V and 3 bases from J, the junction kept 7 bases outside the gene matches. This CDR3 is CASSSNGGAYTGELFF. CDR3 nucleotide sequence: TGTGCCAGCAGCTCAAACGGGGGGGCCTACACCGGGGAGCTGTTTTTT.

This clone was picked up a small number of times. This chain joins TRBV10-3 and TRBJ1-2, with 9 bases identical to TRBD1. Germline V CDR1 and CDR2: ENHRY, SYGVKD. The CDR3 spans 13 residues. With V trimmed by 6 bases and J by 7 bases, 6 bases remained unmatched. In nucleotides, the CDR3 is TGTGCCATCAGCCGGGACAGGGATCGTGGCTACACCTTC. This sequence encodes CAISRDRDRGYTF.

The CDR3 nucleotides are TGTGCCAGCAGCTTTTTTCCGGGAGATCAGCCCCAGCATTTT. Translation: CASSFFPGDQPQHF. The chain joins TRBV7-2 to TRBJ1-5; D uncertain. CDR1 and CDR2 (germline): SGHTA, FQGNSA. CDR3 size: 14 residues. V was cut by 3 bases and J by 5 bases, with 11 bases left in between.

The rearrangement links TRBV6-6 to TRBJ1-1, with D possibly being TRBD1 (5 bases). CDR1 is MNHNY and CDR2 is SVGAGI in the germline V gene (reference sequence). The V and J ends lost 7 bases and 1 base respectively, with 13 bases between them. This CDR3 region has 14 residues. CDR3 sequence (DNA): TGTGCCAGCATTACCGGGACTGCGAACACTGAAGCTTTCTTT. This sequence encodes CASITGTANTEAFF.